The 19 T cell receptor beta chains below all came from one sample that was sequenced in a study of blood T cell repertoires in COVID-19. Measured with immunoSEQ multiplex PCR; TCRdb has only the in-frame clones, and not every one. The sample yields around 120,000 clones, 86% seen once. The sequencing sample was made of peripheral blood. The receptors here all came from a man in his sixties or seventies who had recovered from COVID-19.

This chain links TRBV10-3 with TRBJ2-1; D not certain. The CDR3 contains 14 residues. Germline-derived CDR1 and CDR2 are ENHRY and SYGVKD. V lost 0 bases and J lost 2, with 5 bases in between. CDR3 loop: CAISESTAYNEQFF. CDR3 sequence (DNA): TGTGCCATCAGTGAGTCGACTGCCTACAATGAGCAGTTCTTC.

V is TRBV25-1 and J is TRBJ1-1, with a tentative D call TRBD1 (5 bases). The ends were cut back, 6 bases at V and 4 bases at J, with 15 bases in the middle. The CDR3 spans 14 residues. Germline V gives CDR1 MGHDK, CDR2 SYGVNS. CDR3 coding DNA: TGTGCCAGCAGGAAAGGCGGGGGGGGCACTGAAGCTTTCTTT. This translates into CASRKGGGGTEAFF.

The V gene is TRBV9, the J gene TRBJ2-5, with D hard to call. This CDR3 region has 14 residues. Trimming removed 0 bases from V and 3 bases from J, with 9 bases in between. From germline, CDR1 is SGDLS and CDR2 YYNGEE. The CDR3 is CASSVAPTEETQYF. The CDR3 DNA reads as TGTGCCAGCAGCGTAGCACCGACTGAAGAGACCCAGTACTTC.

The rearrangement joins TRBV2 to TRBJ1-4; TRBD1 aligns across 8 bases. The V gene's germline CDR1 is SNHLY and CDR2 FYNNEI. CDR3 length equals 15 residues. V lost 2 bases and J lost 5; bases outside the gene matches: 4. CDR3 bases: TGTGCCAGCAGTGAACACCGGACAGGGAATGAAAAACTGTTTTTT. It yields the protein CASSEHRTGNEKLFF.

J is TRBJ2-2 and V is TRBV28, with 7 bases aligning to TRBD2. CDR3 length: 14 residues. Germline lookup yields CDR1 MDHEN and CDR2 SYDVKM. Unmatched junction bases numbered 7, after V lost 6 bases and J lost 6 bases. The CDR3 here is CASRSAAGAGELFF. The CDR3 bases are TGTGCCAGCAGATCGGCGGCGGGGGCCGGGGAGCTGTTTTTT.

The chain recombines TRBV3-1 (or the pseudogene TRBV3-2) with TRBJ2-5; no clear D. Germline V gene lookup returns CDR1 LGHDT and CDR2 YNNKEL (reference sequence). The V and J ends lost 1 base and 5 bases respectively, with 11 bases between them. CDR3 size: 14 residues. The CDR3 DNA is TGTGCCAGCAGCCAAGTGCCCTTCGGGGAGACCCAGTACTTC. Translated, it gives CASSQVPFGETQYF.

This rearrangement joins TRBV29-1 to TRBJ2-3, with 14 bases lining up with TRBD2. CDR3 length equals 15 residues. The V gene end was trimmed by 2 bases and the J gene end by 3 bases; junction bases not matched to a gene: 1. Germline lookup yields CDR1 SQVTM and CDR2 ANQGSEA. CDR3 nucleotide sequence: TGCAGCGTTGAACGGACTAGCGGGGGGACAGATACGCAGTATTTT. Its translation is CSVERTSGGTDTQYF.

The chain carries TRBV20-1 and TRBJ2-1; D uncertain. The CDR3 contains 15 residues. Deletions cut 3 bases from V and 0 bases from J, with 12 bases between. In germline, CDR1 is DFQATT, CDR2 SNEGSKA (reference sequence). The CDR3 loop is CSASNGGSSYNEQFF. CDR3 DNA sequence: TGCAGTGCTAGTAATGGCGGTAGCTCCTACAATGAGCAGTTCTTC.

The CDR3 DNA sequence: TGTGCCAGCAGCTCGACTACCATTTTCCAAGAGACCCAGTACTTC. Its protein product is CASSSTTIFQETQYF. The chain uses TRBV25-1 and TRBJ2-5; maybe TRBD2 (5 bases). The V end lost 6 bases, the J end lost 1 base, and 15 bases lay between the germline ends. The V gene's germline CDR1 is MGHDK and CDR2 SYGVNS. The CDR3 length is 15 residues.

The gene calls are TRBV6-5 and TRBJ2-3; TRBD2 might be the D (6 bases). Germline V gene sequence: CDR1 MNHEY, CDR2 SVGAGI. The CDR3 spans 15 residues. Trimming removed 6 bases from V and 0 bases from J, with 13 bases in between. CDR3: CASRSVSGSTDTQYF. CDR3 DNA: TGTGCCAGCAGATCGGTGAGCGGGAGCACAGATACGCAGTATTTT.

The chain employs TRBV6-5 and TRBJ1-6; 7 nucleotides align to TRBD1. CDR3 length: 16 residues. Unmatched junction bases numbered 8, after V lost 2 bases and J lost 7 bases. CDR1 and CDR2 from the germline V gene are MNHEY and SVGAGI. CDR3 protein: CASSYDYRGANSPLHF. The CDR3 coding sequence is TGTGCCAGCAGTTACGATTACAGGGGTGCGAATTCACCCCTCCACTTT.

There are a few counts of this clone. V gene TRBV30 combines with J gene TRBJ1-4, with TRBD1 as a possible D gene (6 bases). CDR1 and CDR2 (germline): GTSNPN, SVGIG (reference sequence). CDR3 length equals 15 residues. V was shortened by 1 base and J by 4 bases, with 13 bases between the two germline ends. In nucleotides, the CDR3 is TGTGCCTGGAGTGACTCGGGACACATTAATGAAAAACTGTTTTTT. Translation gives CAWSDSGHINEKLFF.

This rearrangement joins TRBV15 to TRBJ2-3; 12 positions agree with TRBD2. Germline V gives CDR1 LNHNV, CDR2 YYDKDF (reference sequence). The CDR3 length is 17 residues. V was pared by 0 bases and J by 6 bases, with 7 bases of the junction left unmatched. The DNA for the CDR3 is TGTGCCACCAGCAGAGAAGGGCTAGCGGGAGGGGGGGATACGCAGTATTTT. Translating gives CATSREGLAGGGDTQYF.

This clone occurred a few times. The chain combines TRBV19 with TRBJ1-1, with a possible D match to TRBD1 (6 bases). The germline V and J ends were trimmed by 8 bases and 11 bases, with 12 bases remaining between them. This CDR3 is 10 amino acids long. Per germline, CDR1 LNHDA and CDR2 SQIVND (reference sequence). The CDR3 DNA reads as TGTGCCAGTTACAGGGAGAGCGCTTTCTTT. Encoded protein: CASYRESAFF.

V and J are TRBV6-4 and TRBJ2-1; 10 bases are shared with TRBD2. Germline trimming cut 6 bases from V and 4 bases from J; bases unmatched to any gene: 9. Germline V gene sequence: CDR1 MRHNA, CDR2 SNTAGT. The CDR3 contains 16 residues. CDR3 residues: CASSPGVAGGYNEQFF. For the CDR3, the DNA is TGTGCCAGCAGCCCCGGGGTAGCGGGAGGATACAATGAGCAGTTCTTC.

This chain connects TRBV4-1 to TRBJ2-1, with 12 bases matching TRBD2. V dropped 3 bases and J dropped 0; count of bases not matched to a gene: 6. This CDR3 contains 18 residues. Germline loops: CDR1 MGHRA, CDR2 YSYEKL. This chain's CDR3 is CASSQYPTSGSSYNEQFF. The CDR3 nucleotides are TGCGCCAGCAGCCAGTACCCGACTAGCGGGAGCTCCTACAATGAGCAGTTCTTC.

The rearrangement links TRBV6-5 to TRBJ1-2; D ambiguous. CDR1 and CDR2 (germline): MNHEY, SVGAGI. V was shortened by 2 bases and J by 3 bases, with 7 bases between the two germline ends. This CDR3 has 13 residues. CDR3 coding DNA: TGTGCCAGCAGTTACCGGGGTCACTATGGCTACACCTTC. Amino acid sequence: CASSYRGHYGYTF.

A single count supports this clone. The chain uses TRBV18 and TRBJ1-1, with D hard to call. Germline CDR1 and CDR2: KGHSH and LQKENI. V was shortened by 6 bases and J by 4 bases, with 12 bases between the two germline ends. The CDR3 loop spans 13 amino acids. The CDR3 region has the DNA TGTGCCAGCTCGCAATCTTTGAGCACTGAAGCTTTCTTT. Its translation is CASSQSLSTEAFF.

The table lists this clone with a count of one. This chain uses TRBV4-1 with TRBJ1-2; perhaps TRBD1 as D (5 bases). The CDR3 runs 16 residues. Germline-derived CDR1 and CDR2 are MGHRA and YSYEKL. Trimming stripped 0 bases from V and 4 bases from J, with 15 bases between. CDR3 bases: TGCGCCAGCAGCCAAGATCCAGGGCGAAGCATCTATGGCTACACCTTC. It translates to CASSQDPGRSIYGYTF.